The present T cell receptor beta chain was sequenced within a study of shared clonotypes between healthy human individuals. Study information: Aged between 18 and 49, the donors were a couple of women and three men.

Profiled with immunoSEQ multiplex PCR; TCRdb holds only in-frame clones, not every one. The top ten clones hold more than 1.5% of a sample with roughly 2,000,000 clones, roughly 93% of them seen once. CD45RO-negative, CCR7-selected cells formed the naive CD8 fraction, which excluded terminally differentiated effector memory CD45RA+ cells. V was clipped by 3 bases and J by 0 bases, with 12 bases between them. The germline V gene has CDR1 LNHDA and CDR2 SQIVND (reference sequence). This CDR3 is built from 15 residues. The TCR sequence derives from a young man in good health. Some clones in this sample may be carry-over from other donors' samples. The chain links TRBV19 to TRBJ2-7, with D perhaps matching TRBD1 (6 bases). Material: naive CD8+ T cells from PBMCs. Here the CDR3 reads CASSIGGHSSYEQYF. The CDR3 region has the DNA TGTGCCAGTAGTATTGGGGGACACAGCTCCTACGAGCAGTACTTC.